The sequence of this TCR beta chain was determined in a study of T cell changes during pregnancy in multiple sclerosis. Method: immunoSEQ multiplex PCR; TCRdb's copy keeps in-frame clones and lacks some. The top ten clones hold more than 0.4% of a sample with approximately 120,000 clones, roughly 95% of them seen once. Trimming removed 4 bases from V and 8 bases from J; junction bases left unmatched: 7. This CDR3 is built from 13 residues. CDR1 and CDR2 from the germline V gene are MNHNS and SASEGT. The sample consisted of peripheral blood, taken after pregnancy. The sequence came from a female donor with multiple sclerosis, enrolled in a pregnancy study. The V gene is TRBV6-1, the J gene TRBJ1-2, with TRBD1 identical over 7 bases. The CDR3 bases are TGTGCCAGCAGTGGCCAGGGGGATGGGGGCTACACCTTC. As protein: CASSGQGDGGYTF.